This T cell receptor (beta chain) comes out of a study of identical twins. Broader study findings: Instead of following the same donors, the conclusions were based on cross-sectional statistical analysis.

Each cDNA held unique molecular identifiers, and template switching gave it a universal primer site. Via MiXCR, TCRdb re-called the 5' RACE reads, giving one row per CDR3 protein. The sample lists around 650,000 distinct CDR3 sequences, around 7.5% occurring once. This CDR3 has 15 amino acids. Germline CDR1 and CDR2: SGHRS and YFSETQ. V lost 0 bases, J lost 1 base, and 8 bases lay in between. This clonotype has more than one count but fewer than ten. No antigen is known for it. The sample was also reused in another study, on yellow fever vaccine responses in identical twins. That paper adds: Twins' vaccine T cell response reportedly seemed partly convergent, partly personalized.

J is TRBJ2-4 and V is TRBV5-1, with D tentatively TRBD1 (6 bases). This TCR came from a woman aged 18 to 35 in good health. Sequenced: PBMCs. CDR3 amino acids: CASSLETGAKNIQYF. DNA of the CDR3: TGCGCCAGCAGCTTGGAAACAGGGGCCAAAAACATTCAGTACTTC.